A selection of T cell receptor beta chains follows, all from one sample in a study of T cell changes during pregnancy in multiple sclerosis. This table comes from immunoSEQ multiplex PCR, and its TCRdb copy is limited to in-frame clones, with some not included. The table shows 40,000 to 50,000 clones, with around 93% occurring only once. The sequencing here drew on CD8+ T cells from peripheral blood mononuclear cells, taken in the third trimester of pregnancy. The source is a female donor with multiple sclerosis, enrolled in a pregnancy study. Both conserved end residues are part of each CDR3.

length: 15; V: TRBV14; J: TRBJ2-3; CDR3: CASSQTGGPVDTQYF
length: 14; V: TRBV19; J: TRBJ1-1; CDR3: CASSSGTGNTEAFF
length: 14; V: TRBV27; J: TRBJ2-3; CDR3: CASSSLGDIDTQYF
length: 13; V: TRBV5-5; J: TRBJ1-2; CDR3: CASSKRTGVNYTF
length: 15; V: TRBV11-1; J: TRBJ2-7; CDR3: CASSLGRGAVYEQYF
length: 13; V: TRBV29-1; J: TRBJ2-7; CDR3: CSVEGGQDYEQYF
length: 14; V: TRBV2; J: TRBJ2-1; CDR3: CASKGQGVYNEQFF
length: 14; V: TRBV13; J: TRBJ1-4; CDR3: CASSQDRGGEKLFF
length: 12; V: TRBV10-1; J: TRBJ2-1; CDR3: CANPMRADEQFF
length: 15; V: TRBV7-9; J: TRBJ2-7; CDR3: CASSLGLAGRYEQYF
length: 11; V: TRBV20-1; J: TRBJ2-1; CDR3: CSVAGGGEQFF
length: 16; V: TRBV27; J: TRBJ2-7; CDR3: CASSFRRDRGLYEQYF
length: 13; V: TRBV7-3; J: TRBJ2-1; CDR3: CASSRQGFGEQFF
length: 14; V: TRBV19; J: TRBJ1-5; CDR3: CAGSEGTGVQPQHF
length: 13; V: TRBV7-9; J: TRBJ2-1; CDR3: CASSFGRGYEQFF
length: 15; V: TRBV28; J: TRBJ2-7; CDR3: CASSFRGTISYEQYF
length: 13; V: TRBV19; J: TRBJ2-1; CDR3: CASSISGNNEQFF
length: 13; V: TRBV10-2; J: TRBJ2-1; CDR3: CASRSGQHNEQFF
length: 16; V: TRBV6-5; J: TRBJ2-5; CDR3: CASSYSQGSHQETQYF
length: 12; V: TRBV27; J: TRBJ2-7; CDR3: CASSRAGDEQYF
length: 14; V: TRBV15; J: TRBJ2-2; CDR3: CATPAVGNTGELFF
length: 16; V: TRBV7-9; J: TRBJ2-5; CDR3: CASSLTGTGQKETQYF
length: 14; V: TRBV7-6; J: TRBJ2-2; CDR3: CASSETGDTGELFF
length: 13; V: TRBV5-1; J: TRBJ2-7; CDR3: CASSPAGSYEQYF
length: 12; V: TRBV29-1; J: TRBJ2-1; CDR3: CSVEADYNEQFF
length: 17; V: TRBV2; J: TRBJ1-1; CDR3: CASSGRGQTGRNTEAFF
length: 17; V: TRBV28; J: TRBJ2-7; CDR3: CASSDIKAPALVHEQYF
length: 16; V: TRBV6-1; J: TRBJ2-7; CDR3: CASSETDRGLYYEQYF
length: 16; V: TRBV21-1; J: TRBJ2-2; CDR3: CASSPRTSAGTGELFF
length: 15; V: TRBV6-1; J: TRBJ2-7; CDR3: CASSSQSGSAYEQYF
length: 17; V: TRBV19; J: TRBJ2-1; CDR3: CASSKGPSSGAYNEQFF
length: 15; V: TRBV6-5; J: TRBJ2-1; CDR3: CASKSSIGSYNEQFF
length: 13; V: TRBV19; J: TRBJ1-5; CDR3: CASSVNSNQPQHF
length: 15; V: TRBV13; J: TRBJ2-1; CDR3: CASGYRTSGYNEQFF
length: 17; V: TRBV15; J: TRBJ1-5; CDR3: CATSSTRAPYSNQPQHF